This entry is about one TCR beta chain. Here immunoSEQ multiplex PCR was the method, and the copy in TCRdb shows in-frame clones only, minus some. The sample has some 130,000 clones, around 76% seen once. The record originates from a study of cytotoxic CD8 clonotypes in ibrutinib-treated CLL. The TCR was taken from a human donor with chronic lymphocytic leukemia. The specimen was PBMCs, collected after 24 months of ibrutinib treatment.

The DNA for the CDR3 is TGCGCCAGCAGCCGGGACAGCGGTCCAGATACGCAGTATTTT. Residues: CASSRDSGPDTQYF. The chain links TRBV5-1 to TRBJ2-3, with 7 bases matching TRBD1. The length of the CDR3 is 14 residues. Germline CDR1 is SGHRS and CDR2 is YFSETQ. V lost 4 bases, J lost 4 bases, and 6 bases stayed unmatched.